This entry lists 31 T cell receptor beta chains sequenced from one sample in a study of prognosis after radiotherapy for stage I lung cancer. It was by two-round multiplex PCR that TCR beta CDR3 was amplified from genomic DNA. Used in first-round PCR were primers specific to each TRBV and TRBJ gene. TCRdb recomputed calls from the multiplex PCR reads with MiXCR, one row per CDR3 protein. The sample records about 15,000 distinct CDR3 sequences, roughly 25% being singletons. Sequencing used PBMCs, obtained before or after stereotactic body radiation therapy (not recorded which). The receptors were gathered from a donor aged 50 or older with non-small cell lung cancer.

The table lists this clonotype with many counts. This chain connects TRBV7-9 to TRBJ2-1, with 8 bases identical to TRBD2. CDR1 SEHNR and CDR2 FQNEAQ come from the germline V gene (reference sequence). The CDR3 has 17 amino acids. Trimming at V came to 4 bases and at J to 8 bases, leaving 16 bases not matched to a gene. The CDR3 DNA follows: TGTGCCAGCAGCTCCCTCCGGGGTGGCGGGGGGCCAGATGAGCAGTTCTTC. It is translated as CASSSLRGGGGPDEQFF.

This clonotype was detected many times. An end of the junction does not agree with germline; a read error may underlie this. The V and J genes are TRBV7-3 and TRBJ2-1; 8 nucleotides match TRBD1. CDR1 and CDR2 (germline): SGHTA, FQGTGA. The CDR3 has 13 amino acids. The CDR3 DNA is TGTGCCAGCAGCCCCAGGGATCGGACAGGGTCGGTCTTC. It specifies CASSPRDRTGSVF.

Many counts were recorded for this clonotype. This chain uses TRBV7-3 with TRBJ2-2; no definite D call. In germline, CDR1 is SGHTA, CDR2 FQGTGA. Trimming pared 5 bases from V and 2 bases from J, leaving 12 bases between. There are 15 residues in the CDR3. The CDR3 region has the DNA TGTGCCAGCAGCCGGACCTACAGTAACACCGGGGAGCTGTTTTTT. Translating it yields CASSRTYSNTGELFF.

A word on this clonotype: This probably arose from a read error, given a far larger clone one base away. The CDR3 here is CASTTGDRNQPQHF. Written as DNA, the CDR3 is TGTGCCAGCACAACAGGGGATAGGAATCAGCCCCAGCATTTT. The chain recombines TRBV6-1 with TRBJ1-5; 7 bases fit TRBD1. CDR1 is MNHNS, CDR2 SASEGT, per germline. The CDR3 runs 14 residues. J lost 4 bases, V lost 7 bases, and 7 bases had no gene match.

In this sample, this clonotype turned up many times. This rearrangement joins TRBV6-1 to TRBJ2-3; weak D call: TRBD1 (7 bases). The CDR3 sequence is 14 residues long. V lost 6 bases and J lost 6, with 16 bases in between. Germline V gene lookup returns CDR1 MNHNS and CDR2 SASEGT. CDR3 coding DNA: TGTGCCAGCAGGACCTCACAGGGGAGGGATACGCAGTATTTT. This encodes CASRTSQGRDTQYF.

This clonotype was observed at least ten times. The chain is built from TRBV2 and TRBJ2-5; 8 bases are a match to TRBD2. After removal of 8 bases from V and 9 bases from J, the junction contained 14 bases not matched to a gene. This CDR3 has 14 amino acids. Germline V gene sequence: CDR1 SNHLY, CDR2 FYNNEI. For the CDR3, the DNA is TGTGCCAGCGCACTAGCGGTCCTTCCCGCCCCCCAGTACTTC. Its translation: CASALAVLPAPQYF.

As regards this clonotype: This clone may be a read error of a much larger clone one base away. V is TRBV5-4 and J is TRBJ2-3; D gene uncertain. Trimming took off 3 bases at V and 3 bases at J, with 8 bases between the two ends. CDR3 size: 13 residues. The germline gives CDR1 SGHNT, CDR2 YYREEE (reference sequence). The CDR3 sequence is CASSSSGTDTQYF. The CDR3 region has the DNA TGTGCCAGCAGCTCTAGTGGGACAGATACGCAGTATTTT.

Many counts were recorded for this clonotype. V usage is TRBV4-2 and J usage is TRBJ2-5; D might be TRBD1 (6 bases). The CDR3 sequence is 14 residues long. Looked up from germline, CDR1 is LGHNA and CDR2 is YNFKEQ. Trimming shortened V by 3 bases and J by 0 bases, and 8 bases separated the two germline ends. CDR3 DNA sequence: TGTGCCAGCAGCCATGACAGGTACCAAGAGACCCAGTACTTC. Amino acid sequence: CASSHDRYQETQYF.

In this sample, this clonotype turned up many times. The rearrangement links TRBV7-3 to TRBJ2-3, with TRBD2 matching 10 bases. CDR3 length: 18 residues. After removal of 4 bases from V and 2 bases from J, the junction contained 12 bases not matched to a gene. CDR1 is SGHTA and CDR2 is FQGTGA in the germline V gene. This CDR3 reads CASSSPEVLAGSTDTQYF. CDR3 DNA sequence: TGTGCCAGCAGCTCCCCCGAGGTACTAGCGGGGTCCACAGATACGCAGTATTTT.

About this clonotype itself: Relative to the germline gene, one junction end is altered; a read error may explain this. This chain joins TRBV5-8 and TRBJ1-6; D call uncertain. Germline V gene lookup returns CDR1 SGHTS and CDR2 YDEGEE. The CDR3 totals 15 residues. CDR3 sequence: CANSYYIINGSPLHF. For the CDR3, the DNA is TGTGCCAACAGCTATTACATCATTAACGGTTCACCCCTCCACTTT.

This clonotype was detected ten times or more. V usage is TRBV30 and J usage is TRBJ2-1; D possibly corresponds to TRBD1 (6 bases). Trimming stripped 4 bases from V and 4 bases from J, with 8 bases between. The CDR3 is 12 residues long. Per germline, CDR1 GTSNPN and CDR2 SVGIG (reference sequence). The CDR3 loop is CAWTGVYNEQFF. CDR3 sequence (DNA): TGTGCCTGGACAGGGGTATACAATGAGCAGTTCTTC.

Regarding this clonotype: An end of the junction does not agree with germline; a read error may underlie this. V is TRBV6-4 and J is TRBJ1-4; a possible D gene is TRBD1 (6 bases). The CDR3 sequence is 11 residues long. The germline gives CDR1 MRHNA, CDR2 SNTAGT. The CDR3, as DNA: TGTGTCAGCAGTGGCACCGCGGCCAGGGGTTTT. The encoded protein is CVSSGTAARGF.

There are a few counts of this clonotype. This sequence joins TRBV7-3 and TRBJ1-5; perhaps TRBD1 as D (6 bases). V was clipped by 7 bases and J by 4 bases, with 14 bases between them. Germline values: CDR1 SGHTA, CDR2 FQGTGA. This CDR3 contains 14 residues. CDR3 bases: TGTGCCAGCACGAAAGGGGGGGGGAATCAGCCCCAGCATTTT. Its translation: CASTKGGGNQPQHF.

This clonotype occurred many times. The chain recombines TRBV19 with TRBJ1-1, with D possibly TRBD1 on 5 matching bases. Germline loops: CDR1 LNHDA, CDR2 SQIVND (reference sequence). V was shortened by 5 bases and J by 3 bases, with 10 bases between the two germline ends. CDR3 length: 13 residues. CDR3: CASSDTGYTEAFF. The CDR3 DNA follows: TGTGCCAGTAGTGACACAGGTTACACTGAAGCTTTCTTT.

This clonotype was seen many times. V usage is TRBV5-5 and J usage is TRBJ1-2; TRBD1 matches at 11 bases. The germline CDR1 and CDR2 sequences are SGHKS and YYEKEE (reference sequence). CDR3 size: 15 residues. Trimming took 3 bases from V and 2 from J; bases not matched to a gene: 3. The DNA of the CDR3 is TGTGCCAGCAGCTGGGGACAGGGGGGGAACTATGGCTACACCTTC. Its protein product is CASSWGQGGNYGYTF.

The chain has TRBV7-3 and TRBJ1-5; 7 bases match TRBD1. Germline loops: CDR1 SGHTA, CDR2 FQGTGA. The CDR3 totals 17 residues. With 11 bases clipped from V and 2 bases from J, the junction kept 18 bases outside the gene matches. The CDR3 spells CAQPIGTTGVGNQPQHF. The CDR3 DNA follows: TGTGCCCAGCCGATCGGTACCACAGGGGTAGGCAATCAGCCCCAGCATTTT.

On this clonotype: A read error likely explains this, since a far larger clone differs by one base. This chain links TRBV6-6 with TRBJ1-5; possible D gene TRBD1, 5 bases. This CDR3 contains 15 residues. Germline CDR1 and CDR2: MNHNY and SVGAGI (reference sequence). Deletions cut 0 bases from V and 7 bases from J, with 13 bases between. CDR3 sequence reads: CASSYSRTLGQPQHF. The CDR3 region has the DNA TGTGCCAGCAGTTACTCGAGGACACTAGGCCAGCCCCAGCATTTT.

In this sample, this clonotype turned up many times. The chain couples TRBV4-1 to TRBJ2-5; tentative D call: TRBD1 (6 bases). V dropped 4 bases and J dropped 5 bases, with 20 bases sitting between them. Germline CDR1 and CDR2: MGHRA and YSYEKL. The CDR3 covers 16 residues. CDR3 sequence reads: CASSRQQGPRGETQYF. The CDR3 nucleotides are TGCGCCAGCAGCCGTCAACAGGGCCCTCGAGGCGAGACCCAGTACTTC.

This clonotype was detected ten times or more. V usage is TRBV7-9 and J usage is TRBJ2-6, with D hard to call. The CDR3 runs 15 residues. The ends were cut back, 1 base at V and 1 base at J, with 5 bases in the middle. Germline V CDR1 and CDR2: SEHNR, FQNEAQ (reference sequence). The CDR3, as DNA: TGTGCCAGCAGCTTAGGTCATTCTGGGGCCAACGTCCTGACTTTC. Its protein is CASSLGHSGANVLTF.

This clonotype was picked up many times. The V and J genes are TRBV20-1 and TRBJ2-1, with 12 bases fitting TRBD2. This CDR3 is built from 15 residues. Germline V gene sequence: CDR1 DFQATT, CDR2 SNEGSKA (reference sequence). V was pared by 0 bases and J by 10 bases, with 7 bases of the junction left unmatched. The DNA of the CDR3 is TGCAGTGCTAGAGATCGACTAGCGGGAGCTGGGGAGCAGTTCTTC. This gives the protein CSARDRLAGAGEQFF.

With respect to this clonotype: One end of the junction fails to match germline, which may point to a read error. The chain links TRBV5-1 to TRBJ1-1; D is ambiguous. CDR1 is SGHRS, CDR2 YFSETQ, per germline. The CDR3 length is 13 residues. The CDR3 region is CASSSMGFPEVFF. CDR3 sequence (DNA): TGCGCCAGCAGCTCGATGGGGTTCCCTGAAGTTTTCTTT. The whole variable domain, filled in from reference TRBV5-1 and TRBJ1-1, reads KAGVTQTPRYLIKTRGQQVTLSCSPISGHRSVSWYQQTPGQGLQFLFEYFSETQRNKGNFPGRFSGRQFSNSRSEMNVSTLELGDSALYLCASSSMGFPEVFFGQGTRLTVV.

J is TRBJ2-1 and V is TRBV20-1; 9 nucleotides line up with TRBD2. Germline V gene lookup returns CDR1 DFQATT and CDR2 SNEGSKA (reference sequence). The ends lost 5 bases at V and 6 bases at J; junction bases unmatched: 11. The CDR3 has 15 amino acids. The CDR3 region is CSAPLLSGSFNEQFF. CDR3 DNA sequence: TGCAGTGCTCCCCTTCTTAGCGGGAGCTTCAATGAGCAGTTCTTC.

Notes on this clonotype: A read error likely explains this, since a far larger clone differs by one base. The genes are TRBV7-9 and TRBJ1-2, with D uncertain. Trimming took 5 bases from V and 3 from J, leaving 13 bases between them. CDR1 and CDR2 (germline): SEHNR, FQNEAQ (reference sequence). This CDR3 is built from 14 residues. CDR3 amino acids: CASSPTLVDYGYTF. The CDR3 nucleotides are TGTGCCAGCAGCCCCACTTTGGTTGACTATGGCTACACCTTC.

This clonotype showed up many times. The chain is built from TRBV10-3 and TRBJ2-2; no firm D call. This CDR3 region has 15 residues. V was clipped by 8 bases and J by 0 bases, with 13 bases between them. Germline CDR1 reads ENHRY; CDR2 reads SYGVKD. The CDR3 here is CAIGFANTNTGELFF. For the CDR3, the DNA is TGTGCCATCGGGTTCGCAAATACGAACACCGGGGAGCTGTTTTTT.

This clonotype occurred once. A much larger clone differs from this one at a single base, so this may be a read error. This chain joins TRBV7-3 and TRBJ2-5; D unclear. Per germline, CDR1 SGHTA and CDR2 FQGTGA. Trimming removed 1 base from V and 7 bases from J, with 10 bases in between. The CDR3 runs 13 residues. The CDR3 region has the DNA TGTGCCAGCAGCTTAAATGGCCTCGGGACCCAGTACTTC. The encoded protein is CASSLNGLGTQYF.

This clonotype came up many times. The junction does not match germline at one end; this may be a read error. The chain couples TRBV10-3 to TRBJ1-5, with no clear D. There are 12 residues in the CDR3. CDR1 and CDR2 from the germline V gene are ENHRY and SYGVKD. The CDR3: CATSISNQPQHF. CDR3 coding DNA: TGTGCCACCAGTATAAGCAATCAGCCCCAGCATTTT.

By proportion, this clonotype is medium-sized. The chain carries TRBV6-1 and TRBJ2-1; 10 bases agree with TRBD2. Germline values: CDR1 MNHNS, CDR2 SASEGT. V shed 7 bases and J 7 bases; nucleotides not matched to a gene: 4. This CDR3 comprises 13 residues. DNA for the CDR3: TGTGCCAGCAAAGCGGGGGGGAGAAATGAGCAGTTCTTC. Translating it yields CASKAGGRNEQFF.

As concerns this clonotype: Given a far larger clone just one base away, this is likely a sequencing read error. J is TRBJ1-5 and V is TRBV27, with D possibly matching TRBD1 (6 bases). The germline V and J ends were trimmed by 7 bases and 14 bases, with 18 bases remaining between them. Germline CDR1 reads MNHEY; CDR2 reads SMNVEV (reference sequence). This CDR3 is 12 amino acids long. The CDR3 loop reads CASNMEGQSEHF. In nucleotides, the CDR3 is TGTGCCAGCAACATGGAAGGACAGAGCGAGCATTTT.

This clonotype has just one count. The rearrangement links TRBV28 to TRBJ2-1; 9 bases match TRBD2. CDR1 and CDR2 from the germline V gene are MDHEN and SYDVKM. Trimming at V came to 7 bases and at J to 9 bases, leaving 13 bases not matched to a gene. The CDR3 extends over 15 amino acids. CDR3 DNA: TGTGCCAGCATCCCAGCCGCACGCGGGGGGGGTGAGCAGTTCTTC. It codes for CASIPAARGGGEQFF.

For the CDR3, the DNA is TGCGCCAGCAGGCGGGACGGTAGCTCCTACAATGAGCAGTTCTTC. Protein sequence: CASRRDGSSYNEQFF. The chain has TRBV5-1 and TRBJ2-1; TRBD2 might be the D (6 bases). The V gene's germline CDR1 is SGHRS and CDR2 YFSETQ. The V end lost 5 bases, the J end lost 0 bases, and 12 bases lay between the germline ends. This CDR3 has 15 residues.

On this clonotype itself: Since a far larger clone is one base different, this is likely a read error. CDR3 nucleotides: TGTGCCAGCAGAAGACTAGCCGGTTGTGGTACGCAGTATTTT. This encodes CASRRLAGCGTQYF. V gene TRBV6-5 combines with J gene TRBJ2-3; 7 positions agree with TRBD2. V shed 6 bases and J 8 bases; nucleotides not matched to a gene: 11. The CDR3 totals 14 residues. Germline CDR1 is MNHEY and CDR2 is SVGAGI.